The 14 T cell receptor beta chains below all came from one sample that was sequenced in a study of blood T cell repertoires in COVID-19 (dated by TCRdb to the early 2020s). Library preparation used the immunoSEQ multiplex PCR assay. Drawn from immuneACCESS, this table holds only the in-frame rearrangements with V and J called that TCRdb kept. Clones are partly lost; checked studies trace under half to an unresolved V gene and leave the rest unexplained. The sample has 220,000 or so clones on record, 85% to 90% of them singletons. The ten largest make up over 12% of the sample. The sequencing input was PBMCs or T cells enriched from blood (not recorded which). The receptors come from a young man who had been exposed to COVID-19.

This chain connects TRBV5-1 to TRBJ1-1; a weak D match, TRBD1 (6 bases). The V and J ends lost 0 bases and 6 bases respectively, with 15 bases between them. This CDR3 comprises 15 residues. The germline V gene has CDR1 SGHRS and CDR2 YFSETQ. CDR3 DNA: TGCGCCAGCAGCTTGGACAGGGTGAGAGGGGCTGAAGCTTTCTTT. It is translated as CASSLDRVRGAEAFF.

This chain connects TRBV14 to TRBJ2-7; 12 bases are a match to TRBD2. J gave up 7 bases and V 5 bases, and 12 bases lay outside the gene matches. The CDR3 totals 16 residues. The germline gives CDR1 SGHDN, CDR2 FVKESK. The CDR3 DNA sequence: TGTGCCAGCAGCAAACTAGCGGGGGGCCCCTTTGGAGAGCAGTACTTC. It specifies CASSKLAGGPFGEQYF.

The chain recombines TRBV7-9 with TRBJ2-1, with TRBD2 as a possible D gene (5 bases). The CDR3 covers 12 residues. The germline CDR1 and CDR2 sequences are SEHNR and FQNEAQ (reference sequence). V lost 5 bases to trimming and J lost 7 bases, with 9 bases between them. The CDR3 reads CASSETGNEQFF. The CDR3, as DNA: TGTGCCAGCAGCGAGACGGGGAATGAGCAGTTCTTC.

The rearrangement uses TRBV5-1 and TRBJ2-7, with a possible D match to TRBD2 (7 bases). Between the trimmed V and J ends, which lost 2 bases and 3 bases, there was a span of 21 bases. The CDR3 is made up of 17 amino acids. Germline V gene data show CDR1 as SGHRS and CDR2 as YFSETQ. The DNA for the CDR3 is TGCGCCAGCAGCTTTTCTCTTTCTGGGGGGGCAAACTACGAGCAGTACTTC. This translates into CASSFSLSGGANYEQYF. Using reference TRBV5-1 and TRBJ2-7 for the parts outside the CDR3, the full variable domain is KAGVTQTPRYLIKTRGQQVTLSCSPISGHRSVSWYQQTPGQGLQFLFEYFSETQRNKGNFPGRFSGRQFSNSRSEMNVSTLELGDSALYLCASSFSLSGGANYEQYFGPGTRLTVT.

This clone showed up just once. This chain uses TRBV10-1 with TRBJ1-6; no firm D call. The V and J ends lost 6 bases and 7 bases respectively, with 7 bases between them. CDR1 is WNHNN and CDR2 is SYGVQD in the germline V gene (reference sequence). The CDR3 is 12 residues long. DNA of the CDR3: TGCGCCAGCAGCCACGGGAATTCACCCCTCCACTTT. It codes for CASSHGNSPLHF.

The chain recombines TRBV4-1 with TRBJ1-4, with D perhaps TRBD1 (6 bases). V was trimmed by 4 bases and J by 0 bases, leaving 15 bases between them. The CDR3 length is 17 residues. Looked up from germline, CDR1 is MGHRA and CDR2 is YSYEKL. The CDR3 loop is CASSPRTEIATNEKLFF. As DNA, the CDR3 is TGCGCCAGCAGCCCCCGGACAGAGATAGCAACTAATGAAAAACTGTTTTTT.

V and J are TRBV30 and TRBJ2-2; a weak D match, TRBD1 (6 bases). CDR1 and CDR2 (germline): GTSNPN, SVGIG (reference sequence). The CDR3 covers 13 residues. The V and J ends lost 3 bases and 5 bases respectively, with 10 bases between them. The CDR3 coding sequence is TGTGCCTGGAGACTAGGGGGAACCGGGGAGCTGTTTTTT. Translating gives CAWRLGGTGELFF.

The rearrangement joins TRBV11-2 to TRBJ1-1; no clear D. Germline V CDR1 and CDR2: SGHAT, FQNNGV. Trimming took off 3 bases at V and 4 bases at J, with 9 bases between the two ends. This CDR3 has 13 residues. Written as DNA, the CDR3 is TGTGCCAGCAGCTTCGGGAGAAGCACTGAAGCTTTCTTT. Amino acids: CASSFGRSTEAFF.

V is TRBV4-1 and J is TRBJ1-5; 10 bases are a match to TRBD1. Losses at the gene ends were 4 bases for V and 5 bases for J; bases not matched to a gene: 14. The CDR3 has 18 amino acids. Germline CDR1 and CDR2: MGHRA and YSYEKL. In DNA, the CDR3 is TGCGCCAGCAGCCTACGGGGGGGACAGGGGTTTGGAGATCAGCCCCAGCATTTT. Translation: CASSLRGGQGFGDQPQHF.

This clone was recorded only once. The V gene is TRBV4-2, the J gene TRBJ1-4; D not resolved. The CDR3 has 14 amino acids. V was pared by 5 bases and J by 3 bases, with 10 bases between. CDR1 is LGHNA, CDR2 YNFKEQ, per germline. DNA of the CDR3: TGTGCCAGCAGCTCGGACTTCTCTAATGAAAAACTGTTTTTT. Amino acid sequence: CASSSDFSNEKLFF.

The chain uses TRBV6-5 and TRBJ1-5; the match to TRBD1 covers 7 bases. The CDR3 has 15 amino acids. CDR1 is MNHEY and CDR2 is SVGAGI in the germline V gene. With V trimmed by 4 bases and J by 4 bases, 7 bases remained unmatched. CDR3 sequence (DNA): TGTGCCAGCAGTTTACGACAGGGTTTTAATCAGCCCCAGCATTTT. Translated: CASSLRQGFNQPQHF.

This sequence joins TRBV12-3 or TRBV12-4 and TRBJ2-3; TRBD2 might be the D (5 bases). There are 13 residues in the CDR3. V lost 3 bases to trimming and J lost 5 bases, with 9 bases between them. CDR3 nucleotide sequence: TGTGCCAGCAGTTTCCTACGGGGAGATACGCAGTATTTT. It encodes CASSFLRGDTQYF.

The gene calls are TRBV4-2 and TRBJ2-5; perhaps TRBD1 as D (8 bases). Germline assignment: CDR1 LGHNA and CDR2 YNFKEQ. V gave up 0 bases and J gave up 4 bases, with 12 bases separating them. There are 15 residues in the CDR3. The DNA of the CDR3 is TGTGCCAGCAGCCAAGATAACAGGGGGGGAGAGACCCAGTACTTC. Translating it yields CASSQDNRGGETQYF.

The rearrangement joins TRBV29-1 to TRBJ1-4, with D tentatively TRBD1 (5 bases). The CDR3 covers 13 residues. Trimming took 4 bases from V and 7 from J, leaving 13 bases between them. Germline-derived CDR1 and CDR2 are SQVTM and ANQGSEA. This CDR3 reads CSVAIGTAEKLFF. CDR3 coding DNA: TGCAGCGTTGCCATAGGGACTGCTGAAAAACTGTTTTTT. Full variable domain (outside the CDR3, taken from reference TRBV29-1 and TRBJ1-4): SAVISQKPSRDICQRGTSLTIQCQVDSQVTMMFWYRQQPGQSLTLIATANQGSEATYESGFVIDKFPISRPNLTFSTLTVSNMSPEDSSIYLCSVAIGTAEKLFFGSGTQLSVL.